This T cell receptor beta chain stems from a study of cytomegalovirus exposure and HLA in healthy donors. PCR involved 60 Vbeta and 13 Jbeta primers. The table came from immunoSEQ multiplex PCR; TCRdb's copy has only in-frame clones and leaves some out. The data show about 120,000 clones, approximately 8.6% seen once. Comment on this clone: Its antigen is unknown.

Study-wide points: Later analysis found that TCR beta chains associated with HLA were more clonally expanded than other, equally common chains.

The TCR sequence derives from a woman between 40 and 50 years old in good health and CMV-seropositive. The specimen sequenced was PBMCs.

The chain's CDR3 is CASSHSGQGTDTQYF. The CDR3 bases are TGCGCCAGCAGCCACTCAGGACAGGGTACAGATACGCAGTATTTT. The chain is built from TRBV4-1 and TRBJ2-3, with 8 bases lining up with TRBD1. Trimming removed 3 bases from V and 3 bases from J; junction bases left unmatched: 5. Germline CDR1 reads MGHRA; CDR2 reads YSYEKL. The CDR3 totals 15 residues.